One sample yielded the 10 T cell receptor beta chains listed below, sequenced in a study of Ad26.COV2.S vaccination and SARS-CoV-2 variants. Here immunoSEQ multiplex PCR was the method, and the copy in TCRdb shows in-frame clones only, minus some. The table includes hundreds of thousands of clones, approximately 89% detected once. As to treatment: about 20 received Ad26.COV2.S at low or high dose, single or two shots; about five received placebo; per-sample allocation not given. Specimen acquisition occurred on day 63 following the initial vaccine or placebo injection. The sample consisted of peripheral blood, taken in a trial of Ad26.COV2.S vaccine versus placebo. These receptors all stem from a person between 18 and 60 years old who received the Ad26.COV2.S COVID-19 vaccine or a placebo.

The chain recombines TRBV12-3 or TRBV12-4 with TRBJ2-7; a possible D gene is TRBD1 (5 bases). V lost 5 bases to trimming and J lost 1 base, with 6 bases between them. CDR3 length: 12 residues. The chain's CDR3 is CASSRQSYEQYF. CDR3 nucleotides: TGTGCCAGCAGTCGACAGTCCTACGAGCAGTACTTC.

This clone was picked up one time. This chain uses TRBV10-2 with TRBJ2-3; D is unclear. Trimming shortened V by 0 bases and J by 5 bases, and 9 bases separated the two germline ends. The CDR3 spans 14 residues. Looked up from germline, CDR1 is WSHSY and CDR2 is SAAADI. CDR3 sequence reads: CASSESRWGDTQYF. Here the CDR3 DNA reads TGCGCCAGCAGTGAGTCGAGGTGGGGAGATACGCAGTATTTT.

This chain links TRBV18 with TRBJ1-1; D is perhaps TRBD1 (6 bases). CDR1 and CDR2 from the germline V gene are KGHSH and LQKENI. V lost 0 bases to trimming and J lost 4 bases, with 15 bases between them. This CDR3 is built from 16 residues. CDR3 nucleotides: TGTGCCAGCTCACCACCGGCTGGGGGGGCGGGCACTGAAGCTTTCTTT. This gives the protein CASSPPAGGAGTEAFF.

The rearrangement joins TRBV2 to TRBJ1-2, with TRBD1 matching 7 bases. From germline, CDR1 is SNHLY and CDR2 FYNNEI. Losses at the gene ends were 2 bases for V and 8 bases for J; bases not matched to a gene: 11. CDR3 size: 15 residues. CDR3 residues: CASSERSGGRVGYTF. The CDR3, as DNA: TGTGCCAGCAGTGAAAGGTCAGGGGGGCGCGTCGGCTACACCTTC. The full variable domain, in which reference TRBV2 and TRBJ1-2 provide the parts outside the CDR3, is EPEVTQTPSHQVTQMGQEVILRCVPISNHLYFYWYRQILGQKVEFLVSFYNNEISEKSEIFDDQFSVERPDGSNFTLKIRSTKLEDSAMYFCASSERSGGRVGYTFGSGTRLTVV.

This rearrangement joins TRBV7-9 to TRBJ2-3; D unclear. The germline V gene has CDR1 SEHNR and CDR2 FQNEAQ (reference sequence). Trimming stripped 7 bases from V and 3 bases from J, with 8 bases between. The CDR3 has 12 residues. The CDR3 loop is CASTDITDTQYF. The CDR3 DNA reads TGTGCCAGCACTGATATTACAGATACGCAGTATTTT. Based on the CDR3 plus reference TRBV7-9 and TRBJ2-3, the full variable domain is DTGVSQNPRHKITKRGQNVTFRCDPISEHNRLYWYRQTLGQGPEFLTYFQNEAQLEKSRLLSDRFSAERPKGSFSTLEIQRTEQGDSAMYLCASTDITDTQYFGPGTRLTVL.

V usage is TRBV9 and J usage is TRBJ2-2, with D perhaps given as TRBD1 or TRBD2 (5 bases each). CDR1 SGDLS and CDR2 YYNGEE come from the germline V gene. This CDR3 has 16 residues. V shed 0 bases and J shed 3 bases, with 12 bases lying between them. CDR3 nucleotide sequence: TGTGCCAGCAGCGTAGGTGACGGGGCGGACACCGGGGAGCTGTTTTTT. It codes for CASSVGDGADTGELFF.

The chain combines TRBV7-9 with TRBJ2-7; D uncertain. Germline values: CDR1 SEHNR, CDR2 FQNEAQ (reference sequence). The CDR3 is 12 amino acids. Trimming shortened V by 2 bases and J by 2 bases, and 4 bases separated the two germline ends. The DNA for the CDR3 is TGTGCCAGCAGCTTAACCGCCTACGAGCAGTACTTC. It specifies CASSLTAYEQYF. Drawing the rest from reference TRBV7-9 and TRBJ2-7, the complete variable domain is DTGVSQNPRHKITKRGQNVTFRCDPISEHNRLYWYRQTLGQGPEFLTYFQNEAQLEKSRLLSDRFSAERPKGSFSTLEIQRTEQGDSAMYLCASSLTAYEQYFGPGTRLTVT.

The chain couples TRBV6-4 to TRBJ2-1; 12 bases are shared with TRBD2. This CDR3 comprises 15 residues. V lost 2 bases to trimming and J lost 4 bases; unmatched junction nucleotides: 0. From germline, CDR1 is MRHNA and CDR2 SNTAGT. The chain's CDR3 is CASSDTSGGYNEQFF. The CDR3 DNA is TGTGCCAGCAGTGACACTAGCGGGGGGTACAATGAGCAGTTCTTC.

CDR3 residues: CASSLFWDLGERGAGELFF. In nucleotides, the CDR3 is TGTGCCAGCAGTTTATTTTGGGACCTTGGGGAGCGGGGCGCCGGGGAGCTGTTTTTT. The genes are TRBV27 and TRBJ2-2; TRBD2 matches 7 bases. The CDR3 spans 19 residues. CDR1 MNHEY and CDR2 SMNVEV come from the germline V gene (reference sequence). J was trimmed by 6 bases and V by 1 base; bases with no gene match: 17.

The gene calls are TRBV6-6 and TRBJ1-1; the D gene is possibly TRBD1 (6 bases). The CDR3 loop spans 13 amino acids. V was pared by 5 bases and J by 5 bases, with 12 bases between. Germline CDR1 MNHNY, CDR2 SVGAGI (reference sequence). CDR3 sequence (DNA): TGTGCCAGCAGTCGACCTCAGGGGACTGAAGCTTTCTTT. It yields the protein CASSRPQGTEAFF.